This TCR beta chain stems from a study of shared clonotypes between healthy human individuals. Study overall: Samples came from two female and a few male donors aged 18 to 49.

Study-wide points: Rarefaction demonstrated incomplete sorted-subset sequencing despite large depth.

Trimming stripped 0 bases from V and 6 bases from J, with 7 bases between. This CDR3 has 13 amino acids. Germline lookup yields CDR1 SGHRS and CDR2 YFSETQ. Data came from immunoSEQ multiplex PCR; TCRdb stores just in-frame clones and leaves some out. Among under 650,000 clones listed, roughly 95% were seen once. As for this clone: The antigen is not known.

Sequenced input: naive CD4+ T cells sorted from blood. Sample subset: CD45RA+ positively selected. This chain connects TRBV5-1 to TRBJ2-1; unclear D gene. The TCR was taken from a woman in her 30s in good health. CDR3 nucleotide sequence: TGCGCCAGCAGCTTGGTAAGGCTCAATGAGCAGTTCTTC. The encoded protein is CASSLVRLNEQFF.